The clone carrying this TCR beta chain was seen a single time. The assay was immunoSEQ multiplex PCR, and TCRdb's table has in-frame clones only and misses some. The table shows approximately 760,000 clones, with 70% to 90% occurring only once. This sample is part of a study of shared T cell receptors in the human thymus. The same sample was also studied in work on human thymus T cells. From that report: The donors were infants in Finland with congenital heart defects, otherwise immunologically healthy. As related research reported, thymic repertoires overlapped highly among unrelated individuals.

The clonotype was recovered from a girl under three years old with a congenital heart defect. Sequencing was done on a sample of thymocytes.

The CDR3 region is CASSYRGPGNEKLFF. For the CDR3, the DNA is TGTGCCAGCAGTTACAGAGGGCCGGGTAACGAAAAACTGTTTTTT. The V call is TRBV28, the J call TRBJ1-4; no clear D gene. The ends were cut back, 4 bases at V and 8 bases at J, with 17 bases in the middle. Per germline, CDR1 MDHEN and CDR2 SYDVKM. CDR3 size: 15 residues.